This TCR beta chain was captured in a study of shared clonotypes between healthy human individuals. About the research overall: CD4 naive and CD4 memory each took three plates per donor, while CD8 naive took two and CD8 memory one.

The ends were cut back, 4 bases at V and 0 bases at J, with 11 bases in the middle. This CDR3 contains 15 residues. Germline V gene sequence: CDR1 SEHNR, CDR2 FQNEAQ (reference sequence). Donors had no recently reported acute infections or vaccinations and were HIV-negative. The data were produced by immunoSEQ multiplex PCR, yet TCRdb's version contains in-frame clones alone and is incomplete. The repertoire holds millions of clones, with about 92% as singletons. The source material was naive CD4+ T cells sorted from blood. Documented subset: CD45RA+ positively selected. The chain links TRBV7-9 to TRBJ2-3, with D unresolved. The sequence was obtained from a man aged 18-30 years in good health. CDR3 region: CASSSQKPSTDTQYF. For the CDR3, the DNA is TGTGCCAGCAGCTCTCAAAAACCTAGCACAGATACGCAGTATTTT.